The subject of this entry is one TCR beta chain. The antigen is unknown. RNA totalling about 0.45 to 1 ug underwent reverse transcription with random hexamers. TCRdb re-derived calls from the immunoSEQ multiplex PCR reads in MiXCR, one entry per CDR3 protein. The table lists about 140,000 distinct CDR3 sequences, over 90% of them singletons. Unmatched junction bases numbered 8, after V lost 10 bases and J lost 2 bases. Germline CDR1 is KGHDR and CDR2 is SFDVKD. This CDR3 contains 16 residues. The authors sequenced TCR beta from blood CD8+ and CD4+ T cells. The data stem from a study of CD8 T cells in Susac syndrome. The wider study: Within the sequenced group of Susac syndrome patients, 5 or 6 showed active disease and eight were in remission.

Study-level points and caveats: Repertoires of Susac syndrome CD4+ T cells lacked clonal expansion. By the study's own acknowledgment, its TCR sequencing and HLA analysis included relatively few individuals.

The TCR was taken from a human donor with Susac syndrome. The gene calls are TRBV24-1 and TRBJ2-1; 12 bases line up with TRBD2. The sequenced material came from CD4+ T cells from PBMCs. Here the CDR3 DNA reads TGTGCCACTCAAGCCGGGACTAGCGGGCCCTACAATGAGCAGTTCTTC. Translated, it gives CATQAGTSGPYNEQFF.